Below, one T cell receptor beta chain is given with its context. CDR1 is MNHEY and CDR2 is SVGEGT in the germline V gene. Unmatched junction bases numbered 10, after V lost 4 bases and J lost 5 bases. This CDR3 has 16 amino acids. The data were obtained in a study of blood T cell repertoires in COVID-19. Study information: Sites in the United States, Italy and Spain provided acute and convalescent COVID-19 samples.

The assay was immunoSEQ multiplex PCR, and TCRdb's table has in-frame clones only and misses some. This repertoire shows 200,000 to 300,000 clones, around 86% found once; its top ten account for over 5%. The chain employs TRBV6-2 or TRBV6-3 and TRBJ2-3; 9 bases align to TRBD1. This receptor was obtained from a woman aged 55-69 years with COVID-19, enrolled during active disease. Sequencing was performed on peripheral blood. The CDR3 loop reads CASSWDRVTLGDTQYF. In DNA, the CDR3 is TGTGCCAGCAGTTGGGACAGGGTCACCTTAGGAGATACGCAGTATTTT.